This paragraph reports one T cell receptor (beta chain). The source of the sample is a study of control samples from healthy donors and cancer patients. Germline CDR1 is SGHAT and CDR2 is FQNNGV. V lost 5 bases to trimming and J lost 0 bases, with 11 bases between them. The CDR3 is made up of 14 amino acids. Measured with immunoSEQ multiplex PCR; TCRdb has only the in-frame clones, and not every one. The data hold 100,000 to 150,000 clones, with more than 75% observed a single time. Material: blood. This clonotype originated in a man aged 30 to 39 in good health. The chain has TRBV11-2 and TRBJ2-7, with D possibly being TRBD1 (6 bases). The CDR3, as DNA: TGTGCCAGCAGCAGGGACACCCTCTCCTACGAGCAGTACTTC. Its protein product is CASSRDTLSYEQYF.